This T cell receptor beta chain came from a study of blood T cell repertoires in COVID-19. Sequencing used immunoSEQ multiplex PCR; TCRdb keeps in-frame clones, though not all of them. The sample has 360,000 or so clones, roughly 89% seen once. The CDR3 is made up of 16 amino acids. V gave up 3 bases and J gave up 0 bases, with 12 bases separating them. The TCR was taken from a man between 18 and 29 years old with active or convalescent COVID-19. The V gene is TRBV23-1, the J gene TRBJ1-5; TRBD1 might be the D (5 bases). TRBV23-1 has ORF status, its function being uncertain. The sample consisted of peripheral blood. This CDR3 reads CASSHIGHNSNQPQHF. CDR3 in DNA: TGCGCCAGCAGTCATATCGGACATAATAGCAATCAGCCCCAGCATTTT.